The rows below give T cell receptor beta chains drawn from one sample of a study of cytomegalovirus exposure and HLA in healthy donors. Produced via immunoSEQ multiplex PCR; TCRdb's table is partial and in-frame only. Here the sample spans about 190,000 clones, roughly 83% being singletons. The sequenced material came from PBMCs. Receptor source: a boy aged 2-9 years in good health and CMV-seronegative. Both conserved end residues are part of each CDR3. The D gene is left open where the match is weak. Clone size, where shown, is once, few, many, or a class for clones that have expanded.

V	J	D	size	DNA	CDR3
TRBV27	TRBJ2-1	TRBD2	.	TGTGCCAGCAGTTTAATGGGTGGAGGGGAGAGGACTAGCTACAAGTCCTACAATGAGCAGTTCTTC	CASSLMGGGERTSYKSYNEQFF
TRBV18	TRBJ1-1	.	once	TGTGCCAGCTCACCACCGGTGCGGGGTGGCACTGAAGCTTTCTTT	CASSPPVRGGTEAFF
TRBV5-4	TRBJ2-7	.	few	TGTGCCAGCAGCTTGGCTCGGGCAGGGGCAAATCCCTACGAGCAGTACTTC	CASSLARAGANPYEQYF
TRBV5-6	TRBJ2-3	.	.	TGTGCCAGCAGCTTGGCTCCCGGGGTCACAGATACGCAGTATTTT	CASSLAPGVTDTQYF
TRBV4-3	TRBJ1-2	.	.	TGCGCCAGCAGCCAAGCGGCAGCGCAAGGAGGCTACACCTTC	CASSQAAAQGGYTF
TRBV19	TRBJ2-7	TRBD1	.	TGTGCCAGTAGTATAGGGGGACAGGGTTACGAGCAGTACTTC	CASSIGGQGYEQYF
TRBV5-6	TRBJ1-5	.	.	TGTGCCAGCAGCTCCACGGGAACCGGTCAGCCCCAGCATTTT	CASSSTGTGQPQHF
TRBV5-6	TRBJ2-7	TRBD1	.	TGTGCCAGCAGCTTGGCCGGGACAGCCTGGGAGCAGTACTTC	CASSLAGTAWEQYF
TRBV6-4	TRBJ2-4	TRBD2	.	TGTGCCAGCAGTGACGAGGTCCCGGGACTAGCGGGACGACCTCAGGACAAAAACATTCAGTACTTC	CASSDEVPGLAGRPQDKNIQYF
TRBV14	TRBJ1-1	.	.	TGTGCCAGCAGCCCAGGGGTCACTGAAGCTTTCTTT	CASSPGVTEAFF
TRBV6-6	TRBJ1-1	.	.	TGTGCCAGCAGTTACGGGGGGGCGAACACTGAAGCTTTCTTT	CASSYGGANTEAFF
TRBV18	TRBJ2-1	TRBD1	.	TGTGCCAGCTCACCCAAAGGGGGCGCAACCTACAATGAGCAGTTCTTC	CASSPKGGATYNEQFF
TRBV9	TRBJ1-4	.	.	TGTGCCAGCAGCGTAGGCGTACAGGGAGTAAATGAAAAACTGTTTTTT	CASSVGVQGVNEKLFF
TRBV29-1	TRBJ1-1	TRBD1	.	TGCAGCGCTGTGACAGGGTACACTGAAGCTTTCTTT	CSAVTGYTEAFF
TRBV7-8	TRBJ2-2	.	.	TGTGCCAGCAGCCTCGGGACTCAGAACACCGGGGAGCTGTTTTTT	CASSLGTQNTGELFF
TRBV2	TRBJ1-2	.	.	TGTGCCAGTACTGACTCGACCTATGGCTACACCTTC	CASTDSTYGYTF
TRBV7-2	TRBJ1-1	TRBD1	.	TGTGCCAGCAGCTTAGGGACAGGAGGGGGCACTGAAGCTTTCTTT	CASSLGTGGGTEAFF
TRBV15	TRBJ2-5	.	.	TGTGCCACCAGCAGAGATTCTAACAGGTTTGGAGAGACCCAGTACTTC	CATSRDSNRFGETQYF
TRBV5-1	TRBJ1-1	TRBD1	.	TGCGCCAGCAGCTTGGCCGAAGGGGGCGGTACGGCTGAAGCTTTCTTT	CASSLAEGGGTAEAFF
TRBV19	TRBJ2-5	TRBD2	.	TGTGCCAGTAGTGAGACTAGCGGGGGTAGGGAGACCCAGTACTTC	CASSETSGGRETQYF
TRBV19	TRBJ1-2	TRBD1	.	TGTGCCAGTAGCCCAGGGGCAGGGGGAAGTAATGGCTACACCTTC	CASSPGAGGSNGYTF
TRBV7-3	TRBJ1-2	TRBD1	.	TGTGCCAGCAGCTTAGGGTCAGGGGGTGCTAACTATGGCTACACCTTC	CASSLGSGGANYGYTF
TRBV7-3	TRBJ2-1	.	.	TGTGCCAGCAGTCCATCCCTGGGCCATGAGCAGTTCTTC	CASSPSLGHEQFF
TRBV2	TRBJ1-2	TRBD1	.	TGTGCCAGCAGGACAGGGGGCGACTATGGCTACACCTTC	CASRTGGDYGYTF
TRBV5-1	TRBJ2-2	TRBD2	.	TGCGCCAGCAGCATACGAGGGACTAGCGGGCTGGCCGGGGAGCTGTTTTTT	CASSIRGTSGLAGELFF
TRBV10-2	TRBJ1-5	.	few	TGCGCCAGCAGCCAGGGTAACAATCAGCCCCAGCATTTT	CASSQGNNQPQHF
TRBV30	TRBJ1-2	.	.	TGTGCCTGGAGTCGGATAGGGGATGGCTACACCTTC	CAWSRIGDGYTF
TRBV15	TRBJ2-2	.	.	TGTGCCACCAGCAGAGACCCCGGGGGACACACCGGGGAGCTGTTTTTT	CATSRDPGGHTGELFF
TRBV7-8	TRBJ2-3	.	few	TGTGCCAGCAGCTTAGTCAGTCTAGCCAGTATCACAGATACGCAGTATTTT	CASSLVSLASITDTQYF
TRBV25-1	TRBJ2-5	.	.	TGTGCCAGCAGCTTGAGGGGGGGGCGAGAGACCCAGTACTTC	CASSLRGGRETQYF
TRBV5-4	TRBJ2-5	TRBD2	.	TGTGCCAGCAGCTTGGGTTACGGGGGGGTACAAGAGACCCAGTACTTC	CASSLGYGGVQETQYF
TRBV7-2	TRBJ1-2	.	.	TGTGCCAGCAGCTTTGCGAGCTATGGCTACACCTTC	CASSFASYGYTF
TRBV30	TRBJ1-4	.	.	TGTGCCTGGAGTACCACGGGACAAGTCGGTGAAAAACTGTTTTTT	CAWSTTGQVGEKLFF
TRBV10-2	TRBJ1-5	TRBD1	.	TGCGCCAGCAGTGAGGGGCAGGGGGGTCAGCCCCAGCATTTT	CASSEGQGGQPQHF
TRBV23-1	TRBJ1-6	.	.	TGCGCCAGCAGTCAAAAATTTAGTCCCGGGTCCAGGGTAGACTCACCCCTCCACTTT	CASSQKFSPGSRVDSPLHF
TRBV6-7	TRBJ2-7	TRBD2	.	TGTGCCAGCAGGGGTCTAGCGGGAGACTCCTACGAGCAGTACTTC	CASRGLAGDSYEQYF
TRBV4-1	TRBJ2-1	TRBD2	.	TGCGCCAGCAGCCATCTTTTAGGGACTAGCGGGGGGAGTAATGAGCAGTTCTTC	CASSHLLGTSGGSNEQFF
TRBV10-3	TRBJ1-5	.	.	TGTGCCATCAGTGAGTCGCGGGGGAATCAGCCCCAGCATTTT	CAISESRGNQPQHF
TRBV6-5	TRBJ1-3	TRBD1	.	TGTGCCAGCAGTTACAAGAGAACAGGGGCCACCATATATTTT	CASSYKRTGATIYF
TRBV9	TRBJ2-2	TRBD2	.	TGTGCCAGCAGCGTAGTACCCCTACTAGCGGGGGGGCTCGGCGGGGAGCTGTTTTTT	CASSVVPLLAGGLGGELFF
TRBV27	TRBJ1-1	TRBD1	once	TGTGCCAGCAGCGCACGAACACAGGGGCGGGACACTGAAGCTTTCTTT	CASSARTQGRDTEAFF
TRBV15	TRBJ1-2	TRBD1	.	TGTGCCACCAGCAGAGATAGCACAGGGGGAAACTATGGCTACACCTTC	CATSRDSTGGNYGYTF
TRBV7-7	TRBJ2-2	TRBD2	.	TGTGCTAGCAGCTTAGGCGGCGGGAGTGGATCCGGGGAGCTGTTTTTT	CASSLGGGSGSGELFF
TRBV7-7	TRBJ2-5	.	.	TGTGCTAGCAGCTTAGATCGGCAAGAGACCCAGTACTTC	CASSLDRQETQYF
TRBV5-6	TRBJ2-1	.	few	TGTGCCAGCAGCCTCCGGAGCTCCTACAATGAGCAGTTCTTC	CASSLRSSYNEQFF
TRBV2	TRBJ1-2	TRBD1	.	TGTGCCAGCAGTGAAGCTCCTGGACAGGGAAAGGGGAACTATGGCTACACCTTC	CASSEAPGQGKGNYGYTF
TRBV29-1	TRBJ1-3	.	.	TGCAGCGCCGACCCGGGAGGTGGAAACACCATATATTTT	CSADPGGGNTIYF
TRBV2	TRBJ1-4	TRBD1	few	TGTGCCAGCAGTATATTGACAGGGAAGGAAAAACTGTTTTTT	CASSILTGKEKLFF
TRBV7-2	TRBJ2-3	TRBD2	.	TGTGCCAGCAGCTTAGTTAGGATTAGCGGGGGCACAGATACGCAGTATTTT	CASSLVRISGGTDTQYF
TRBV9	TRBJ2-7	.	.	TGTGCCAGCAGTCCGGGGACTAGGGGGCAATACGAGCAGTACTTC	CASSPGTRGQYEQYF
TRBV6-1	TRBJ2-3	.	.	TGTGCCAGCAGTGCGAGGATAAGCACAGATACGCAGTATTTT	CASSARISTDTQYF
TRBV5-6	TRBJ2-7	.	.	TGTGCCAGCAGCTTAGGCGGGCCAAACTACGGGCAGTACTTC	CASSLGGPNYGQYF
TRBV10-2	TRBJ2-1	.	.	TGCGCCAGCAGTGAGTCGGGGGGAAGCTCCTACAATGAGCAGTTCTTC	CASSESGGSSYNEQFF
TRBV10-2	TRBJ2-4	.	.	TGCGCCAGGAAGGACAGACCGATAGCCAAAAACATTCAGTACTTC	CARKDRPIAKNIQYF
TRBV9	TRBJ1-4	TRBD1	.	TGTGCCAGCAGCGTAGACAGGGGGAATGAAAAACTGTTTTTT	CASSVDRGNEKLFF
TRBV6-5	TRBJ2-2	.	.	TGTGCCAGCAGGACCCCGACAGGGAACACCGGGGAGCTGTTTTTT	CASRTPTGNTGELFF